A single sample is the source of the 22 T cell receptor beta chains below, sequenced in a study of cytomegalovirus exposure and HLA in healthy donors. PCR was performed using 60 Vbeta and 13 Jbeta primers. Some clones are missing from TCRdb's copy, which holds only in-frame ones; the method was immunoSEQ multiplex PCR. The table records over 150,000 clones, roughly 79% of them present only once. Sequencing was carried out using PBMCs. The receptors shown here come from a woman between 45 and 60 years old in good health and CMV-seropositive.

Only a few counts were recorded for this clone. The CDR3 region is CASSLDEGLAKNIQYF. The CDR3 DNA follows: TGTGCCAGCAGCTTAGATGAAGGACTCGCCAAAAACATTCAGTACTTC. The genes are TRBV7-8 and TRBJ2-4, with D maybe TRBD2 (5 bases). The germline CDR1 and CDR2 sequences are SGHVS and FQNEAQ. Trimming cost V 1 base and J 1 base, with 11 bases left between them. The CDR3 consists of 16 residues.

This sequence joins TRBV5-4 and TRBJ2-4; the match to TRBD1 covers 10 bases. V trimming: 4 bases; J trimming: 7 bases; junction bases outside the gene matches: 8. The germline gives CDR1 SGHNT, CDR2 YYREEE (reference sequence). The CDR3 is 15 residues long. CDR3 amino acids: CASSTGTGAWNIQYF. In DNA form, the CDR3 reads TGTGCCAGCAGCACCGGGACAGGGGCGTGGAACATTCAGTACTTC. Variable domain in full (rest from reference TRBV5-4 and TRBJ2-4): ETGVTQSPTHLIKTRGQQVTLRCSSQSGHNTVSWYQQALGQGPQFIFQYYREEENGRGNFPPRFSGLQFPNYSSELNVNALELDDSALYLCASSTGTGAWNIQYFGAGTRLSVL.

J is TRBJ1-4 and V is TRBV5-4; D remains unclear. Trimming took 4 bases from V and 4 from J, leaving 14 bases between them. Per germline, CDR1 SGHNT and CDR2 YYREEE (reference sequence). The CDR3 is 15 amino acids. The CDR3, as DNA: TGTGCCAGCAGCCCCGGCCAGGAGGTTAATGAAAAACTGTTTTTT. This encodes CASSPGQEVNEKLFF.

The CDR3 nucleotides are TGTGCCTGGACCAGGAAGGGGGCAGGTGAAGCTTTCTTT. Encoded protein: CAWTRKGAGEAFF. The rearrangement joins TRBV30 to TRBJ1-1; 7 nucleotides line up with TRBD1. The trim removed 4 bases at V and 7 bases at J, leaving 9 bases unmatched. The germline CDR1 and CDR2 sequences are GTSNPN and SVGIG (reference sequence). CDR3 size: 13 residues.

The CDR3 DNA reads TGTGCCAGCAGCTTAGCTGGCAGGAACACTGAAGCTTTCTTT. Protein: CASSLAGRNTEAFF. The chain carries TRBV7-2 and TRBJ1-1; D is unresolved. Between the trimmed V and J ends, which lost 0 bases and 1 base, there was a span of 6 bases. There are 14 residues in the CDR3. Per germline, CDR1 SGHTA and CDR2 FQGNSA.

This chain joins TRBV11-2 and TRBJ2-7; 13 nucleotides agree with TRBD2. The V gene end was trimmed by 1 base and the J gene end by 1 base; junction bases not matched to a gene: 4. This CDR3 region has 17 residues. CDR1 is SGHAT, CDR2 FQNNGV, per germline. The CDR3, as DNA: TGTGCCAGCAGCTTAGGACTAGCGGGAGGAACTTCCTACGAGCAGTACTTC. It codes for CASSLGLAGGTSYEQYF.

The CDR3, as DNA: TGTGCCAGCAGTACCCTTAGCGGTTACCTCCCAATCTACGAGCAGTACTTC. This gives the protein CASSTLSGYLPIYEQYF. The chain couples TRBV27 to TRBJ2-7, with TRBD2 as a possible D gene (6 bases). The CDR3 is 17 residues long. Trimming removed 5 bases from V and 3 bases from J, with 23 bases in between. Germline V gives CDR1 MNHEY, CDR2 SMNVEV (reference sequence).

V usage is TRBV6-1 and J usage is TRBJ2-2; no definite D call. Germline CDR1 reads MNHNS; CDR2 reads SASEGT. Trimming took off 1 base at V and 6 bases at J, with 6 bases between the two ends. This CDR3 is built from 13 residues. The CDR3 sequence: CASSEGASGELFF. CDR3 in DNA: TGTGCCAGCAGTGAAGGGGCTTCCGGGGAGCTGTTTTTT.

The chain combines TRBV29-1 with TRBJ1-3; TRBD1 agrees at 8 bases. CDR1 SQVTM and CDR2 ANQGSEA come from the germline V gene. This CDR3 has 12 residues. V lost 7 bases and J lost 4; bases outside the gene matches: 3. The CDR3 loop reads CSARTGGNTIYF. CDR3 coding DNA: TGCAGCGCCCGGACAGGGGGAAACACCATATATTTT.

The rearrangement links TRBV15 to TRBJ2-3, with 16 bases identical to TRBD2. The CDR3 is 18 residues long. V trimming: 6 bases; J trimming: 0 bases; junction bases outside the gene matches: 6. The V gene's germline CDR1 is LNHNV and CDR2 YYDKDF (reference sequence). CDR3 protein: CATRPGLAGGPSTDTQYF. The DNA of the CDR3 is TGTGCCACCAGACCGGGACTAGCGGGAGGGCCGAGCACAGATACGCAGTATTTT.

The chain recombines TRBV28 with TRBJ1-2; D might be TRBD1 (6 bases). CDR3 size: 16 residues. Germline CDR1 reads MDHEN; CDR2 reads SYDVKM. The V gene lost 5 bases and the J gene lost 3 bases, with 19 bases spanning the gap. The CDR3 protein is CASSLPSTGWDYGYTF. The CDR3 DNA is TGTGCCAGCAGTCTTCCGTCGACAGGTTGGGACTATGGCTACACCTTC.

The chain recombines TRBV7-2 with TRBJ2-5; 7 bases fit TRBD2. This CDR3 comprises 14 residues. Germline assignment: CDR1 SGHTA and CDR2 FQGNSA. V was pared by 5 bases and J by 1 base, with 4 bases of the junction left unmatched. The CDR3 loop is CASSRQRGQETQYF. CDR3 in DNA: TGTGCCAGCAGCAGACAGCGGGGCCAAGAGACCCAGTACTTC. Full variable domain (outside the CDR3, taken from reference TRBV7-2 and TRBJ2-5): GAGVSQSPSNKVTEKGKDVELRCDPISGHTALYWYRQSLGQGLEFLIYFQGNSAPDKSGLPSDRFSAERTGGSVSTLTIQRTQQEDSAVYLCASSRQRGQETQYFGPGTRLLVL.

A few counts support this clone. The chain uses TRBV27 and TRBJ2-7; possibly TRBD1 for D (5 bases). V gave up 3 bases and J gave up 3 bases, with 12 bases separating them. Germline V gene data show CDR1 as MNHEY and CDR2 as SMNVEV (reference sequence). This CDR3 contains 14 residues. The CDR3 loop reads CASSFGDSGYEQYF. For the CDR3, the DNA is TGTGCCAGCAGTTTCGGAGACAGTGGCTACGAGCAGTACTTC.

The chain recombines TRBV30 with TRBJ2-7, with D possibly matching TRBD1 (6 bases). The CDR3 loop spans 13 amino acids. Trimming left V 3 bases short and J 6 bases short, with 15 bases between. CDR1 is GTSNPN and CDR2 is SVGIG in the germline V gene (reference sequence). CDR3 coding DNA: TGTGCCTGGAGACACCAGGGGCTGGGCGAGCAGTACTTC. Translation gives CAWRHQGLGEQYF. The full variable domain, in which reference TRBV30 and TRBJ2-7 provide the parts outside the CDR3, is SQTIHQWPATLVQPVGSPLSLECTVEGTSNPNLYWYRQAAGRGLQLLFYSVGIGQISSEVPQNLSASRPQDRQFILSSKKLLLSDSGFYLCAWRHQGLGEQYFGPGTRLTVT.

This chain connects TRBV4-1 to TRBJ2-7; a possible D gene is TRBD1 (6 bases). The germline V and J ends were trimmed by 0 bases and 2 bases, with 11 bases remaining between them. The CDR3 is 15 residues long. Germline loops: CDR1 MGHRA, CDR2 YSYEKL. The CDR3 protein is CASSQDKDRAYEQYF. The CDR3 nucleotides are TGCGCCAGCAGCCAAGATAAGGACAGAGCCTACGAGCAGTACTTC.

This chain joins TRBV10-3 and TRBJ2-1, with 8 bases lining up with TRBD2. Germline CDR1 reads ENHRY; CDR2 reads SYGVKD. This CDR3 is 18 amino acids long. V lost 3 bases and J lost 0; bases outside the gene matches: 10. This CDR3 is CAISDPGGPMSSYNEQFF. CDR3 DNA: TGTGCCATCAGTGACCCGGGAGGGCCCATGAGCTCCTACAATGAGCAGTTCTTC.

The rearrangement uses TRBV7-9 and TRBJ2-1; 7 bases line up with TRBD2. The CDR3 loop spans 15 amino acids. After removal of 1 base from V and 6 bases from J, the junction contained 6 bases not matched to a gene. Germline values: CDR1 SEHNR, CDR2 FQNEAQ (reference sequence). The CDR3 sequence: CASSLDGGGVNEQFF. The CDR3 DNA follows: TGTGCCAGCAGCTTAGACGGGGGAGGGGTCAATGAGCAGTTCTTC.

The CDR3 DNA reads TGTGCCAGCCGGGGGGGCGGGGGGAACACCGGGGAGCTGTTTTTT. The encoded protein is CASRGGGGNTGELFF. This chain links TRBV28 with TRBJ2-2; TRBD2 agrees at 8 bases. The CDR3 is 15 amino acids. Trimming cost V 8 bases and J 1 base; bases outside gene matches: 6. Germline CDR1 reads MDHEN; CDR2 reads SYDVKM. The full variable domain, in which reference TRBV28 and TRBJ2-2 provide the parts outside the CDR3, is DVKVTQSSRYLVKRTGEKVFLECVQDMDHENMFWYRQDPGLGLRLIYFSYDVKMKEKGDIPEGYSVSREKKERFSLILESASTNQTSMYLCASRGGGGNTGELFFGEGSRLTVL.

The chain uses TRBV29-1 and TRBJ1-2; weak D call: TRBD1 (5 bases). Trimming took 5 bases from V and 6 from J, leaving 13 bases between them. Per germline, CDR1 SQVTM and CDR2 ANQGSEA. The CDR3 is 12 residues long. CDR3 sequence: CSVSFREDGYTF. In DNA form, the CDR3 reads TGCAGCGTTTCGTTCAGGGAGGATGGCTACACCTTC.

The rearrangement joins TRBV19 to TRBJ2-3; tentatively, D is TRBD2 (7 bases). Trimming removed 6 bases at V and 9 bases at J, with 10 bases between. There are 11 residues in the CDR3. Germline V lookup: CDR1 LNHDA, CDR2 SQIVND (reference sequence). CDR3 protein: CASRGGATQYF. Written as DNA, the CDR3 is TGTGCCAGTAGGGGGGGGGCAACGCAGTATTTT.

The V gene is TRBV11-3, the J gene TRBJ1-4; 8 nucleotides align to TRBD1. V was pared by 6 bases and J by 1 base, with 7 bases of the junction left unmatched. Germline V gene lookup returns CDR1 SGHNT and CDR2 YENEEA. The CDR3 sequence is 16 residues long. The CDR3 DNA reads TGTGCCAGCAGTCCCCCCGGGACAGGAACTAATGAAAAACTGTTTTTT. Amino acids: CASSPPGTGTNEKLFF.

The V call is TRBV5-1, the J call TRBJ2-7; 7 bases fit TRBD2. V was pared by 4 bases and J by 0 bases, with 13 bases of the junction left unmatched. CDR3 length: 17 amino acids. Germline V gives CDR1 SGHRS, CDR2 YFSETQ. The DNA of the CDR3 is TGCGCCAGCAGCCCCGTATCCCTGAGGGACTACTCCTACGAGCAGTACTTC. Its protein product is CASSPVSLRDYSYEQYF.